The 3 T cell receptor beta chains listed next were all sequenced from one sample in a study of control samples from healthy donors and cancer patients. The assay was immunoSEQ multiplex PCR, and TCRdb's table has in-frame clones only and misses some. The top ten hold around 0.99% of the sample, which has around 58,000 clones, about 96% seen once. Sequenced material: blood. These TCRs come from a young woman in good health.

This rearrangement joins TRBV7-3 to TRBJ1-4, with D uncertain. The CDR3 spans 13 residues. Between the trimmed V and J ends, which lost 3 bases and 8 bases, there was a span of 10 bases. Germline V gives CDR1 SGHTA, CDR2 FQGTGA. Here the CDR3 reads CASSFRPGEKLFF. The DNA for the CDR3 is TGTGCCAGCAGCTTTAGGCCGGGGGAAAAACTGTTTTTT.

This rearrangement joins TRBV7-9 to TRBJ2-7; 12 bases line up with TRBD2. This CDR3 contains 16 residues. Germline CDR1 and CDR2: SEHNR and FQNEAQ (reference sequence). V shed 1 base, J shed 3 bases, and the junction held 4 bases outside the gene matches. The CDR3: CASSLGLAGDLYEQYF. DNA of the CDR3: TGTGCCAGCAGCTTAGGACTAGCGGGGGACCTCTACGAGCAGTACTTC. The full variable domain, with the rest looked up from reference TRBV7-9 and TRBJ2-7, is DTGVSQNPRHKITKRGQNVTFRCDPISEHNRLYWYRQTLGQGPEFLTYFQNEAQLEKSRLLSDRFSAERPKGSFSTLEIQRTEQGDSAMYLCASSLGLAGDLYEQYFGPGTRLTVT.

This sequence joins TRBV19 and TRBJ1-2, with no clear D. Trimming removed 7 bases from V and 7 bases from J, with 22 bases in between. The germline V gene has CDR1 LNHDA and CDR2 SQIVND (reference sequence). The CDR3 extends over 15 amino acids. The DNA for the CDR3 is TGTGCCAGTACCTTAGACCCAGCCGGCAGTCTTGGCTACACCTTC. Its translation is CASTLDPAGSLGYTF.